The 2 T cell receptor beta chains given below trace back to one sample, sequenced in a study of T cell therapy after organ transplantation. No antigen is known for these receptors. Time point here: 20-29 weeks after completion of therapy. Repertoires were generated with immunoSEQ multiplex PCR, while TCRdb's copy carries only in-frame clones and drops some. This table holds under 2,500 clones, around 74% found once. The source material was CD8+ T cells from blood, sampled after autologous CMV-specific T cell therapy. These receptors came from a human patient who had received a solid organ transplant and had CMV disease. Some of the T cells might come from the graft donor.

The chain has TRBV2 and TRBJ2-5; the D is unclear. CDR1 and CDR2 from the germline V gene are SNHLY and FYNNEI. This CDR3 has 14 residues. V lost 3 bases and J 2 bases, leaving 10 bases between the germline ends. The CDR3 bases are TGTGCCAGCAGTGACGGTCAGTTGCAAGAGACCCAGTACTTC. Its protein is CASSDGQLQETQYF.

The genes are TRBV19 and TRBJ2-7; D may match TRBD1 or TRBD2 (5 bases each). Germline V gene lookup returns CDR1 LNHDA and CDR2 SQIVND (reference sequence). This CDR3 has 13 residues. V lost 7 bases to trimming and J lost 2 bases, with 12 bases between them. The CDR3 nucleotides are TGTGCCAGTATGGGGGACCCCGCCTACGAGCAGTACTTC. Translated, it gives CASMGDPAYEQYF.